Listed below are T cell receptor beta chains from one sample, sequenced in a study of molecular identifiers for immune sequencing clone quantification. TCRdb re-analysed the PCR reads in MiXCR, keeping a single row per CDR3 protein. The data hold some 320,000 distinct CDR3 sequences, with about 20% observed a single time. Sequencing used naive CD8+ T cells from blood, with Jurkat cell RNA spiked in. These receptor sequences come from a human donor in good health. Some libraries in this study had Jurkat cell RNA spiked in. The CDR3 runs from the conserved cysteine through the conserved F or W. The D gene is left open where the match is weak. Size is stated for part of the rows, as once, few or many counts, or as a class when the clone is expanded.

cdr3_nt: TGTGCCAGCAGACTCGACGCGAACACTGAAGCTTTCTTT; cdr3_aa: CASRLDANTEAFF; j_call: TRBJ1-1; v_call: TRBV6-5; clone_size: many; d_call: -
cdr3_nt: TGTGCCAGCCTCGCCGGTGTGAACACTGAAGCTTTCTTT; cdr3_aa: CASLAGVNTEAFF; j_call: TRBJ1-1; v_call: TRBV6-5; clone_size: many; d_call: -
cdr3_nt: TGTGCCAGTAGTACCACCCCAGGGGGGACAGGGGGCTTCCCGAAGCCTGAAGCTTTCTTT; cdr3_aa: CASSTTPGGTGGFPKPEAFF; j_call: TRBJ1-1; v_call: TRBV19; clone_size: many; d_call: TRBD1
cdr3_nt: TGTGCCAGTAGTATTTATTCCAGGGATAATGAAAAACTGTTTTTT; cdr3_aa: CASSIYSRDNEKLFF; j_call: TRBJ1-4; v_call: TRBV19; clone_size: many; d_call: -
cdr3_nt: TGTGCCAGCAGCCGGCTGGCAGCGATAACAAGCAATCAGCCCCAGCATTTT; cdr3_aa: CASSRLAAITSNQPQHF; j_call: TRBJ1-5; v_call: TRBV7-6; clone_size: many; d_call: -
cdr3_nt: TGTGCCAGCATGATCCGGACTGAGACCGGGGAGCTGTTTTTT; cdr3_aa: CASMIRTETGELFF; j_call: TRBJ2-2; v_call: TRBV28; clone_size: -; d_call: -
cdr3_nt: TGCGCCAGCAGCCAAGACCAGACAGGGGCCTACGAGCAGTACTTC; cdr3_aa: CASSQDQTGAYEQYF; j_call: TRBJ2-7; v_call: TRBV4-3; clone_size: few; d_call: TRBD1
cdr3_nt: TGCGGTGCTAGAGTTAACGGGTTTTCCTCTGGAAACACCATATATTTT; cdr3_aa: CGARVNGFSSGNTIYF; j_call: TRBJ1-3; v_call: TRBV20-1; clone_size: few; d_call: -
cdr3_nt: TGCGCCAGCAGCTTGGGCCCCCGCGTACCGGGACAGGGGTACGAGCAGTACTTC; cdr3_aa: CASSLGPRVPGQGYEQYF; j_call: TRBJ2-7; v_call: TRBV5-1; clone_size: -; d_call: TRBD1
cdr3_nt: TGCGCCAGCAGCTTGGCCCAGTTTCCCTACGAGCAGTACTTC; cdr3_aa: CASSLAQFPYEQYF; j_call: TRBJ2-7; v_call: TRBV5-1; clone_size: many; d_call: -
cdr3_nt: TGTGCCAGCAACCCTGAGCTTCGGCAACGACACGTAAATTCACCCCTCCACTTT; cdr3_aa: CASNPELRQRHVNSPLHF; j_call: TRBJ1-6; v_call: TRBV16; clone_size: few; d_call: -
cdr3_nt: TGCGCCAGCAGCCAAGGGGAGGGGCGCTACGAGCAGTACTTC; cdr3_aa: CASSQGEGRYEQYF; j_call: TRBJ2-7; v_call: TRBV4-3; clone_size: many; d_call: TRBD2
cdr3_nt: TGTGCCAGCAGCTTAGTGGGGGAAGGAGAGAACACTGAAGCTTTCTTT; cdr3_aa: CASSLVGEGENTEAFF; j_call: TRBJ1-1; v_call: TRBV7-9; clone_size: many; d_call: -
cdr3_nt: TGTGCCAGCAGCTTAGGAGCGTGGGACGAGCAGTTCTTC; cdr3_aa: CASSLGAWDEQFF; j_call: TRBJ2-1; v_call: TRBV7-2; clone_size: many; d_call: -
cdr3_nt: TGTGCCACCAGTGATAGCCAGACAGTCGGCGGATTGAGGAAAAATCAGCCCCAGCATTTT; cdr3_aa: CATSDSQTVGGLRKNQPQHF; j_call: TRBJ1-5; v_call: TRBV24-1; clone_size: many; d_call: -
cdr3_nt: TGTGCCAGCAGCCCCATGGGAATTTTGAACACTGAAGCTTTCTTT; cdr3_aa: CASSPMGILNTEAFF; j_call: TRBJ1-1; v_call: TRBV6-2/TRBV6-3; clone_size: many; d_call: -
cdr3_nt: TGTGCCAGTACCACATGGAGGGTATCTGGCGGGGAGCTGTTTTTT; cdr3_aa: CASTTWRVSGGELFF; j_call: TRBJ2-2; v_call: TRBV19; clone_size: -; d_call: -
cdr3_nt: TGCAGCGTTGTTGGGCAGGGAGGTACGCAGTATTTT; cdr3_aa: CSVVGQGGTQYF; j_call: TRBJ2-3; v_call: TRBV29-1; clone_size: many; d_call: -
cdr3_nt: TGTGCCAGCAGTGAACAGGGGGGATATACAGATACGCAGTATTTT; cdr3_aa: CASSEQGGYTDTQYF; j_call: TRBJ2-3; v_call: TRBV6-5; clone_size: many; d_call: TRBD1
cdr3_nt: TGCAGCGTTGAGCCGGGGACGGCGAACACCGGGGAGCTGTTTTTT; cdr3_aa: CSVEPGTANTGELFF; j_call: TRBJ2-2; v_call: TRBV29-1; clone_size: many; d_call: -
cdr3_nt: TGTGCCAGCAGTCGCGGGACTAGCGTCTACGAGCAGTACTTC; cdr3_aa: CASSRGTSVYEQYF; j_call: TRBJ2-7; v_call: TRBV5-4; clone_size: many; d_call: TRBD2
cdr3_nt: TGCAGTGCTAGAGGGGACACTTACCCCTACGAGCAGTACTTC; cdr3_aa: CSARGDTYPYEQYF; j_call: TRBJ2-7; v_call: TRBV20-1; clone_size: -; d_call: -
cdr3_nt: TGTACCAGCAGTTTACAGGGGCCATCCTACGAGCAGTACTTC; cdr3_aa: CTSSLQGPSYEQYF; j_call: TRBJ2-7; v_call: TRBV27; clone_size: -; d_call: TRBD1
cdr3_nt: TGTGCCTGGAGTGTACTGGGCGGGCTGAACACCGGGGAGCTGTTTTTT; cdr3_aa: CAWSVLGGLNTGELFF; j_call: TRBJ2-2; v_call: TRBV30; clone_size: few; d_call: -
cdr3_nt: TGTGCCAGCAGTTTATGGACAGCATTCGAAGGTGAAGCTTTCTTT; cdr3_aa: CASSLWTAFEGEAFF; j_call: TRBJ1-1; v_call: TRBV12-3/TRBV12-4; clone_size: -; d_call: -
cdr3_nt: TGTGCCAGTAGTGGGACTAGCGGGGGGTACAATGAGCAGTTCTTC; cdr3_aa: CASSGTSGGYNEQFF; j_call: TRBJ2-1; v_call: TRBV19; clone_size: few; d_call: TRBD2